Sequencing of this T cell receptor beta chain was carried out in a study of blood T cells in healthy people across ages. Then a second PCR, running about 7 to 11 cycles, was carried out with a sample-barcoded 5' primer and a J-beta primer mix. One entry per CDR3 protein, called by TCRdb with MiXCR from the 5' RACE reads. In the table there are 650,000 to 1,000,000 distinct CDR3 sequences, about 37% of which are singletons. This clonotype has just a few counts. Germline V gene data show CDR1 as LGHNA and CDR2 as YNFKEQ. The CDR3 runs 15 residues. With 0 bases removed from V and 9 bases from J, the gap between germline ends came to 15 bases.

V is TRBV4-2 and J is TRBJ1-5; D may be TRBD1 (6 bases). Sequenced: blood. The receptor comes from a man younger than 35 in good health. The CDR3 loop reads CASSQDWQGIGPQHF. In DNA, the CDR3 is TGTGCCAGCAGCCAAGATTGGCAGGGGATTGGGCCCCAGCATTTT.